Described below is a single T cell receptor beta chain sequence and its context. This sample is drawn from a study of early stage breast cancer tumors. The overall study: ER+/PR+/HER2- status applied to about 80% of the 16 invasive breast tumors.

The assay was immunoSEQ multiplex PCR, and TCRdb's table has in-frame clones only and misses some. The data hold about 29,000 clones, with 80% to 90% observed a single time. V was trimmed by 7 bases and J by 2 bases, leaving 14 bases between them. Looked up from germline, CDR1 is MGHRA and CDR2 is YSYEKL. CDR3 length: 14 residues. The TCR sequence derives from a person between 45 and 65 years old with breast cancer. The gene calls are TRBV4-1 and TRBJ1-2; D not certain. Sequenced: blood. As DNA, the CDR3 is TGCGCCAGCAAACAATTACTAGGAAACTATGGCTACACCTTC. It codes for CASKQLLGNYGYTF.